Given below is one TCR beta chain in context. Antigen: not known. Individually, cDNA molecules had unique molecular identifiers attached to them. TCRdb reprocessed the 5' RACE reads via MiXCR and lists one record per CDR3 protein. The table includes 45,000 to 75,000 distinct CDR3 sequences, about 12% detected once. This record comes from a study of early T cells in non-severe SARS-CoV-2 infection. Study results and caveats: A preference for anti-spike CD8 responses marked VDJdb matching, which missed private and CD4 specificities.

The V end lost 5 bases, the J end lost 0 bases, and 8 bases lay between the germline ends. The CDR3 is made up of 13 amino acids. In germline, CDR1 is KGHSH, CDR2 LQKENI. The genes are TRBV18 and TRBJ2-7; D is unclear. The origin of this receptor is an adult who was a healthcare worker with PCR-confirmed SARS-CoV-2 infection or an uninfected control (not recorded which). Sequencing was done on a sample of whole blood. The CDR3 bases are TGTGCCAGCTCAAGAGACCCCTCCTACGAGCAGTACTTC. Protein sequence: CASSRDPSYEQYF.